This entry is about one T cell receptor beta chain. This sample was taken from a study of cytomegalovirus exposure and HLA in healthy donors. Primers for the PCR totalled 60 Vbeta and 13 Jbeta. Using immunoSEQ multiplex PCR, the repertoire was profiled, and TCRdb retains in-frame clones only, with some absent. The table shows approximately 190,000 clones, with about four fifths occurring only once. J gave up 2 bases and V 6 bases, and 3 bases lay outside the gene matches. Per the germline V gene, CDR1 is MNHEY and CDR2 is SVGAGI. This CDR3 region has 13 residues. The TCR originated in a woman between 50 and 59 years old in good health and CMV-seropositive. Sample: PBMCs. The V and J genes are TRBV6-5 and TRBJ2-7, with TRBD2 matching over 8 bases. The CDR3 sequence is CASSRGGPYEQYF. The CDR3 coding sequence is TGTGCCAGCAGCCGCGGGGGGCCCTACGAGCAGTACTTC.